Below are 5 T cell receptor beta chains sequenced from a single sample in a study of T cell responses to AZD1222 COVID-19 vaccine. Sequenced by immunoSEQ multiplex PCR; TCRdb stores in-frame clones only, minus some. Among around 150,000 clones listed, roughly 92% were seen once. The sample in question was peripheral blood, obtained 28 days after the second AZD1222 dose. Every receptor here comes from an adult who received the AZD1222 COVID-19 vaccine.

The J gene is TRBJ1-1, the V gene TRBV9, with TRBD1 matching over 11 bases. V was clipped by 0 bases and J by 2 bases; unmatched bases: 0. Germline loops: CDR1 SGDLS, CDR2 YYNGEE. The CDR3 contains 15 residues. The CDR3 here is CASSVGTGGNTEAFF. The CDR3 DNA reads as TGTGCCAGCAGCGTAGGGACAGGGGGCAACACTGAAGCTTTCTTT.

This rearrangement joins TRBV28 to TRBJ1-2; 7 bases agree with TRBD1. Trimming removed 6 bases from V and 4 bases from J; junction bases left unmatched: 8. Germline CDR1 is MDHEN and CDR2 is SYDVKM. CDR3 size: 14 residues. The CDR3 DNA reads as TGTGCCAGCAGAGCAGGGGGGACCGGCTATGGCTACACCTTC. This translates into CASRAGGTGYGYTF.

This clone showed up many times. J is TRBJ1-6 and V is TRBV11-2, with 7 nucleotides matching TRBD1. The CDR3 loop spans 18 amino acids. Germline CDR1 is SGHAT and CDR2 is FQNNGV. The ends lost 3 bases at V and 5 bases at J; junction bases unmatched: 13. This CDR3 is CASSFGPDRFDDNSPLHF. For the CDR3, the DNA is TGTGCCAGCAGCTTCGGCCCGGACAGGTTCGACGATAATTCACCCCTCCACTTT. The whole variable domain, filled in from reference TRBV11-2 and TRBJ1-6, reads EAGVAQSPRYKIIEKRQSVAFWCNPISGHATLYWYQQILGQGPKLLIQFQNNGVVDDSQLPKDRFSAERLKGVDSTLKIQPAKLEDSAVYLCASSFGPDRFDDNSPLHFGNGTRLTVT.

This clone has just one count. This chain connects TRBV5-8 to TRBJ1-5, with 9 positions matching TRBD1. Germline CDR1 and CDR2: SGHTS and YDEGEE. This CDR3 is 15 amino acids long. With 2 bases clipped from V and 6 bases from J, the junction kept 6 bases outside the gene matches. CDR3 protein: CASSLGTGSGQPQHF. As DNA, the CDR3 is TGTGCCAGCAGCTTAGGGACAGGGTCAGGTCAGCCCCAGCATTTT.

The chain has TRBV5-6 and TRBJ2-1; D unresolved. Trimming cost V 1 base and J 4 bases, with 9 bases left between them. Per the germline V gene, CDR1 is SGHDT and CDR2 is YYEEEE. This CDR3 spans 14 amino acids. The CDR3 protein is CASSLWPEYNEQFF. CDR3 nucleotides: TGTGCCAGCAGCTTGTGGCCCGAGTACAATGAGCAGTTCTTC.